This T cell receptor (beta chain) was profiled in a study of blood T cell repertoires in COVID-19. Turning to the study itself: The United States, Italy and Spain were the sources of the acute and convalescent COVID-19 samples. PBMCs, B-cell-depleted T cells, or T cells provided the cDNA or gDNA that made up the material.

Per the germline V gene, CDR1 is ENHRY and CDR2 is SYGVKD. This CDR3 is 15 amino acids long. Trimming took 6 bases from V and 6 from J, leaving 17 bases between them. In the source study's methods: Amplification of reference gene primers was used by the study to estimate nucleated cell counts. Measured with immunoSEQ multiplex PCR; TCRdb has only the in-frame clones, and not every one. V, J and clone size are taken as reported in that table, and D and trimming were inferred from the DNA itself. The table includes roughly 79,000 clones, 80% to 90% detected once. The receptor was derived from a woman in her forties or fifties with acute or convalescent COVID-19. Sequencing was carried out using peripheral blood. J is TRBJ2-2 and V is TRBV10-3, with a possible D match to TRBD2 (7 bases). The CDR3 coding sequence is TGTGCCATCAGGGGGGAGGGACATCGGGCCGGGGAGCTGTTTTTT. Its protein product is CAIRGEGHRAGELFF.